This T cell receptor (beta chain) appears in the sequencing data of a study of shared clonotypes between healthy human individuals. Whole-study findings and limits: Across subsets, estimated richness was generally greater for naive than for memory populations. The study drew on few donors, limiting represented genetic and exposure-history diversity. Between several donors, naive CD4 clonotypes were shared at a level of roughly 5.5%.

On this clone itself: What it binds is not known.

Only CD45RO-negative cells positively selected for CCR7 counted as naive CD8 cells, so terminally differentiated effector memory CD45RA+ cells were excluded. The study drew all its donors from Caucasian adults living in Nashville, Tennessee. This CDR3 has 14 residues. Only in-frame clones appear in the TCRdb table, and some are missing; sequencing was by immunoSEQ multiplex PCR. The sample holds approximately 590,000 clones; around 95% are singletons and the top ten take roughly 0.1%. This receptor was identified in a woman aged 30 to 39 in good health. Sample: naive CD8+ T cells sorted from blood. The chain uses TRBV21-1 and TRBJ2-3. TRBV21-1 is assigned pseudogene status. The CDR3 DNA reads TGTGCCAGCAGGGAAAGACCACTCACAGATACGCAGTATTTT. Protein sequence: CASRERPLTDTQYF.